The 8 T cell receptor beta chains below all came from one sample that was sequenced in a study of blood T cell repertoires in COVID-19. Measured with immunoSEQ multiplex PCR; TCRdb has only the in-frame clones, and not every one. The table records about 140,000 clones, roughly 80% of them present only once. The sequencing input was peripheral blood. The receptors shown here come from a woman of 80 years or more with acute or convalescent COVID-19.

The chain combines TRBV28 with TRBJ1-5; TRBD1 aligns across 7 bases. V lost 6 bases and J lost 7; bases outside the gene matches: 3. CDR3 length equals 12 residues. Per the germline V gene, CDR1 is MDHEN and CDR2 is SYDVKM. The DNA of the CDR3 is TGTGCCAGCAGCACAGGGGAGCAGCCCCAGCATTTT. Protein: CASSTGEQPQHF. The full variable domain, its missing parts supplied by reference TRBV28 and TRBJ1-5, is DVKVTQSSRYLVKRTGEKVFLECVQDMDHENMFWYRQDPGLGLRLIYFSYDVKMKEKGDIPEGYSVSREKKERFSLILESASTNQTSMYLCASSTGEQPQHFGDGTRLSIL.

This rearrangement joins TRBV3-1 (or the pseudogene TRBV3-2) to TRBJ2-1; 10 nucleotides line up with TRBD1. Trimming cost V 4 bases and J 3 bases; bases outside gene matches: 6. Germline V gene lookup returns CDR1 LGHDT and CDR2 YNNKEL (reference sequence). The CDR3 has 16 residues. The CDR3, as DNA: TGTGCCAGCAGCCGAGGACAGGGGGTTAACTACAATGAGCAGTTCTTC. Translated, it gives CASSRGQGVNYNEQFF.

The V gene is TRBV20-1, the J gene TRBJ2-5; possibly TRBD2 for D (6 bases). V was pared by 3 bases and J by 5 bases, with 19 bases between. The length of the CDR3 is 15 residues. Germline-derived CDR1 and CDR2 are DFQATT and SNEGSKA (reference sequence). CDR3 sequence reads: CSASFAEGFGETQYF. In DNA, the CDR3 is TGCAGTGCTAGTTTTGCGGAGGGGTTCGGGGAGACCCAGTACTTC.

The chain couples TRBV5-1 to TRBJ2-1; TRBD1 matches 8 bases. CDR1 SGHRS and CDR2 YFSETQ come from the germline V gene. CDR3 length: 15 amino acids. Germline trimming cut 3 bases from V and 4 bases from J; bases unmatched to any gene: 6. DNA for the CDR3: TGCGCCAGCAGCTCCGGACAGGGCCGATACAATGAGCAGTTCTTC. Protein: CASSSGQGRYNEQFF.

The rearrangement links TRBV28 to TRBJ1-2; D gene ambiguous. The CDR3 runs 12 residues. Trimming pared 8 bases from V and 7 bases from J, leaving 14 bases between. The germline gives CDR1 MDHEN, CDR2 SYDVKM. CDR3 in DNA: TGTGCCAGCCTCGGTGTCCTTAGTGGCTACACCTTC. Amino acid sequence: CASLGVLSGYTF.

The chain carries TRBV9 and TRBJ1-4; TRBD1 matches 11 bases. V was pared by 0 bases and J by 6 bases, with 1 base of the junction left unmatched. The CDR3 runs to 15 residues. Germline V lookup: CDR1 SGDLS, CDR2 YYNGEE. The CDR3 here is CASSVGTGGYEKLFF. CDR3 nucleotides: TGTGCCAGCAGCGTAGGGACAGGGGGCTATGAAAAACTGTTTTTT.

This clone has more than one count but fewer than ten. The chain employs TRBV24-1 and TRBJ2-1; TRBD1 matches at 9 bases. Trimming at V came to 4 bases and at J to 5 bases, leaving 8 bases not matched to a gene. This CDR3 is 16 amino acids long. CDR1 and CDR2 (germline): KGHDR, SFDVKD. CDR3 DNA sequence: TGTGCCACCAGTGACCCCGGGACAGGGAACGACAATGAGCAGTTCTTC. This encodes CATSDPGTGNDNEQFF.

This clone was observed a few times. V is TRBV19 and J is TRBJ1-1, with D hard to call. Germline CDR1 reads LNHDA; CDR2 reads SQIVND (reference sequence). V dropped 0 bases and J dropped 6 bases, with 11 bases sitting between them. The CDR3 has 14 amino acids. This chain's CDR3 is CASSIEWERAEAFF. Here the CDR3 DNA reads TGTGCCAGTAGTATAGAGTGGGAGAGGGCTGAAGCTTTCTTT.